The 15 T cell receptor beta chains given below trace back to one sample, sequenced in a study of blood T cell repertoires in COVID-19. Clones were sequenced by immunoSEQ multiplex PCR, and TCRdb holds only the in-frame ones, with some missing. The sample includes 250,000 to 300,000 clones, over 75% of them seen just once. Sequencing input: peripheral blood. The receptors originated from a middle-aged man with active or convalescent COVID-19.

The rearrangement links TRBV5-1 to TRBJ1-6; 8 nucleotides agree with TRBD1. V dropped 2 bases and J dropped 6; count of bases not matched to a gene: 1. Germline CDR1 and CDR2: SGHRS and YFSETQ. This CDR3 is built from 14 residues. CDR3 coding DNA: TGCGCCAGCAGCTTCGGACAGGGTAATTCACCCCTCCACTTT. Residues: CASSFGQGNSPLHF. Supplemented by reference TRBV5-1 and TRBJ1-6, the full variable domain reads KAGVTQTPRYLIKTRGQQVTLSCSPISGHRSVSWYQQTPGQGLQFLFEYFSETQRNKGNFPGRFSGRQFSNSRSEMNVSTLELGDSALYLCASSFGQGNSPLHFGNGTRLTVT.

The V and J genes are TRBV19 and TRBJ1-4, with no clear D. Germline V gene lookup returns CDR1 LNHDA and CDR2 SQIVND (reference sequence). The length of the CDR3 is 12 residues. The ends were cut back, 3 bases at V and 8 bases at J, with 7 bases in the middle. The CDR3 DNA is TGTGCCAGTAGTATTGGCAGGGAAAAACTGTTTTTT. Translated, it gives CASSIGREKLFF.

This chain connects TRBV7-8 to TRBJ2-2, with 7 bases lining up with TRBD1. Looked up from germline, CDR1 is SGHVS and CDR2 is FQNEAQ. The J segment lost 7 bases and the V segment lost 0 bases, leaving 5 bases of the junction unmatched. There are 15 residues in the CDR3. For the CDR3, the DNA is TGTGCCAGCAGCTTAGCGGCCAGGGGGTTCGGGGAGCTGTTTTTT. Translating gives CASSLAARGFGELFF.

The CDR3 is CASSRDRDVDQPQHF. In DNA, the CDR3 is TGTGCCAGCAGTCGGGACAGGGATGTGGATCAGCCCCAGCATTTT. This chain uses TRBV28 with TRBJ1-5; 9 bases map to TRBD1. V was pared by 5 bases and J by 5 bases, with 7 bases of the junction left unmatched. This CDR3 spans 15 amino acids. From germline, CDR1 is MDHEN and CDR2 SYDVKM.

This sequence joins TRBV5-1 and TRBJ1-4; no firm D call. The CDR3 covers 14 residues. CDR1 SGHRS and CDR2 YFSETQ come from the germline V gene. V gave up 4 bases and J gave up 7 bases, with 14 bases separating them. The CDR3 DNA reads TGCGCCAGCAGCCCGGACTTAGGGTTTGAAAAACTGTTTTTT. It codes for CASSPDLGFEKLFF.

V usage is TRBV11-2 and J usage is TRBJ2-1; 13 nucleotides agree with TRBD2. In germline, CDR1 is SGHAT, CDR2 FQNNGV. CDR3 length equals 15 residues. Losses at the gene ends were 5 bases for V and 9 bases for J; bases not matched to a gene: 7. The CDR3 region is CASSPGLAGAGEQFF. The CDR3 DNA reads TGTGCCAGCAGCCCTGGACTAGCGGGAGCCGGTGAGCAGTTCTTC.

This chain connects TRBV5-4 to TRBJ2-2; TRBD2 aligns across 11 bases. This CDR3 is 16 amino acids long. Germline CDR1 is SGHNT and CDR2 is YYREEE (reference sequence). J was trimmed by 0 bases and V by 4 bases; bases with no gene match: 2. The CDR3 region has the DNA TGTGCCAGCAGCCCGACTAGCGGGGCGAACACCGGGGAGCTGTTTTTT. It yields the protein CASSPTSGANTGELFF.

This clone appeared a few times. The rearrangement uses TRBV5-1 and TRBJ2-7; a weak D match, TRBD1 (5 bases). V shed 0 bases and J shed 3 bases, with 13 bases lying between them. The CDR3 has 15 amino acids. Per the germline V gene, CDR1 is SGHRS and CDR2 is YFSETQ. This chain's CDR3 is CASSLEAGPNYEQYF. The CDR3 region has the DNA TGCGCCAGCAGCTTGGAGGCAGGGCCCAACTACGAGCAGTACTTC. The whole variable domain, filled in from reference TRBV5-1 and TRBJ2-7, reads KAGVTQTPRYLIKTRGQQVTLSCSPISGHRSVSWYQQTPGQGLQFLFEYFSETQRNKGNFPGRFSGRQFSNSRSEMNVSTLELGDSALYLCASSLEAGPNYEQYFGPGTRLTVT.

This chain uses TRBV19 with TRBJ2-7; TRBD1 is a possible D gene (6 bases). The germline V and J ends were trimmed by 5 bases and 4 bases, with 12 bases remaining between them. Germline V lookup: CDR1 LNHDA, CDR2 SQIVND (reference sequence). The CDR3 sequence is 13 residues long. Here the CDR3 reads CASSSDREYEQYF. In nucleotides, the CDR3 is TGTGCCAGTAGTTCGGACAGAGAGTACGAGCAGTACTTC.

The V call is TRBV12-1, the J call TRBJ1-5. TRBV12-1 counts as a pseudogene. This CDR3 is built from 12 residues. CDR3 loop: CASSLLNQPQHF. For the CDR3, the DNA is TGTGCCAGCAGCTTACTCAATCAGCCCCAGCATTTT.

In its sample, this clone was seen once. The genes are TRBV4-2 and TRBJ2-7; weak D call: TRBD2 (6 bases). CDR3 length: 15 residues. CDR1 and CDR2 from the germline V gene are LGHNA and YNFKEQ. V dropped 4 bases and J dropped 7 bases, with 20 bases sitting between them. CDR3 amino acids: CASSPAVEGYGEQYF. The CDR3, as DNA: TGTGCCAGCAGCCCGGCGGTGGAGGGGTACGGGGAGCAGTACTTC.

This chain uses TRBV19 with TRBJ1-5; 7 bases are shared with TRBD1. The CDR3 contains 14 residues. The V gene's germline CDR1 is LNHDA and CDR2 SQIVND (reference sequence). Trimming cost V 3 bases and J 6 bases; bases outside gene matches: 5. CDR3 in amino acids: CASSMEGAIQPQHF. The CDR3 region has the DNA TGTGCCAGTAGTATGGAGGGGGCCATTCAGCCCCAGCATTTT.

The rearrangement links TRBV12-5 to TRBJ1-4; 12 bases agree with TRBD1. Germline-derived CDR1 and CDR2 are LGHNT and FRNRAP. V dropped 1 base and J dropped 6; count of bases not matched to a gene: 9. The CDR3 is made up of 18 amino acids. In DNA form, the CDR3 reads TGTGCTAGTGGTTTGGCAACCCCGGGACAGGGGGCCTATGAAAAACTGTTTTTT. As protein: CASGLATPGQGAYEKLFF.

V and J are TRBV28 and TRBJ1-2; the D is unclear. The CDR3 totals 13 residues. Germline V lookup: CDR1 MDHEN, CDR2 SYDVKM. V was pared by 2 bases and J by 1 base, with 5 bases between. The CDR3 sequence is CASSLSDNYGYTF. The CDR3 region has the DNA TGTGCCAGCAGTTTAAGCGATAACTATGGCTACACCTTC.

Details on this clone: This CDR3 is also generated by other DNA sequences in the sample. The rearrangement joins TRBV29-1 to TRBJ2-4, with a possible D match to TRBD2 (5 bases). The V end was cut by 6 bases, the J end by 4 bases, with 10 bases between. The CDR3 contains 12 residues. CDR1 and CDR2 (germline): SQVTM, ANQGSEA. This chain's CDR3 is CSVRTGKNIQYF. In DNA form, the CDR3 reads TGCAGCGTCCGGACGGGGAAAAACATTCAGTACTTC.